This is a list of T cell receptor beta chains from one sample in a study of spatial heterogeneity in lung cancer. TCRdb ran MiXCR on the 5' RACE reads and lists one entry per CDR3 protein. This sample carries about 6,000 distinct CDR3 sequences, 11% to 15% of them seen once, and the ten largest clones take about 11%. The sequencing here drew on lung tumor tissue, taken at surgery. The receptor set was obtained from a male donor with early-stage non-small cell lung cancer. The CDR3 runs from the conserved cysteine through the conserved F or W. Fields, in order: CDR3 length, J gene, V gene, CDR3 protein.

15,TRBJ2-1,TRBV27,CASSLEGQVGNEQFF
14,TRBJ1-6,TRBV10-3,CAISDRDRDSALHF
14,TRBJ2-3,TRBV27,CASRTSPFTDTQYF
15,TRBJ2-3,TRBV15,CATSRAGGRANTQYF
15,TRBJ2-3,TRBV5-1,CASSSAGEPEDTQYF
14,TRBJ1-1,TRBV20-1,CSARYQGRSTEAFF
14,TRBJ2-7,TRBV20-1,CSASAPPRAYEQYF
15,TRBJ2-3,TRBV29-1,CSVRGLAGVTDTQYF
12,TRBJ2-3,TRBV2,CASSATRHTQYF
17,TRBJ2-1,TRBV9,CASSAGLAGGPRNEQFF
12,TRBJ2-1,TRBV10-3,CAISARGDEQFF
13,TRBJ2-7,TRBV28,CASSSQDGYEQYF
15,TRBJ2-1,TRBV28,CASFTPGQHYNEQFF
14,TRBJ2-1,TRBV4-3,CASSQEDQHNEQFF
14,TRBJ1-5,TRBV13,CASSRGPSNQPQHF
16,TRBJ1-2,TRBV6-6,CASSYSRIRGGYGYTF
13,TRBJ2-1,TRBV6-6,CASKEGLGNEQFF
14,TRBJ2-7,TRBV6-5,CASSYGDRFHEQYF
13,TRBJ2-2,TRBV20-1,CSGADSNTGELFF